A selection of T cell receptor beta chains follows, all from one sample in a study of blood T cell repertoires in COVID-19. Profiled with immunoSEQ multiplex PCR; TCRdb holds only in-frame clones, not every one. Altogether around 150,000 clones are present, about four fifths being singletons, with the ten largest covering 11%. Source material: peripheral blood. The receptors were sampled from a man aged 60 to 69 with active or convalescent COVID-19. Both conserved end residues are part of each CDR3. Fields, in order: V gene, D gene, J gene, clone size, CDR3 DNA, CDR3 protein. The D gene is left open where the match is weak. Clone size is stated in some rows and not others, as once, few, many or a class when expanded.

>TRBV14|TRBD1|TRBJ1-1|NA
TGTGCCAGCAGCCAGGACAGGGGCTCCTACACTAAAGCTTTCTTT
CASSQDRGSYTKAFF
>TRBV5-1|TRBD2|TRBJ2-3|NA
TGCGCCAGCAGCCCTAGCGGGAGGTCCACAGATACGCAGTATTTT
CASSPSGRSTDTQYF
>TRBV19|NA|TRBJ2-1|NA
TGTGCCAGTAGTATAGCGGGTCCTTACAATGAGCAGTTCTTC
CASSIAGPYNEQFF
>TRBV7-3|TRBD1|TRBJ2-7|NA
TGTGCCAGCAGCTCCGGGACAGGGGGCTTTTACGAGCAGTACTTC
CASSSGTGGFYEQYF
>TRBV5-1|NA|TRBJ2-2|NA
TGCGCCAGCAGCTTGTCCCCTAGTGTGGGCACCGGGGAGCTGTTTTTT
CASSLSPSVGTGELFF
>TRBV6-2/TRBV6-3|NA|TRBJ2-7|NA
TGTGCCAGCAGTTTCGACAGGAACCCATCCTACGAGCAGTACTTC
CASSFDRNPSYEQYF
>TRBV24-1|NA|TRBJ2-5|few
TGTGCCACCAGTGATTTGCAGGGGACCCTAGGGGAGACCCAGTACTTC
CATSDLQGTLGETQYF
>TRBV12-5|TRBD1|TRBJ1-1|NA
TGTGCTAGTGGTTTGCCTGGACAGGGGAAGTGCAACACTGAAGCTTTCTTT
CASGLPGQGKCNTEAFF
>TRBV27|NA|TRBJ2-2|NA
TGTGCCAGCAGAGGGGCAGGAAACACCGGGGAGCTGTTTTTT
CASRGAGNTGELFF
>TRBV5-1|NA|TRBJ1-3|NA
TGCGCCAGCAGCTACCTGGACAGCTTCTCTGGAAACACCATATATTTT
CASSYLDSFSGNTIYF
>TRBV6-2/TRBV6-3|TRBD2|TRBJ2-5|NA
TGTGCCAGCAGCCAAGGACTAGCGGCGACCCAGTACTTC
CASSQGLAATQYF
>TRBV13|TRBD1|TRBJ1-2|NA
TGTGCCAGCAGCACCCGACAGGGGGCGGCGCATGGCTACACCTTC
CASSTRQGAAHGYTF
>TRBV25-1|NA|TRBJ1-4|NA
TGTGCCAGCAGCCCGGGGACAACTAATGAAAAACTGTTTTTT
CASSPGTTNEKLFF
>TRBV24-1|TRBD1|TRBJ1-5|NA
TGTGCCACCAGTGGGGACAGCCGATTGAATCAGCCCCAGCATTTT
CATSGDSRLNQPQHF
>TRBV2|TRBD2|TRBJ2-5|NA
TGTGCCAGCAGAAAGCGGGGGGGCGAAGAGACCCAGTACTTC
CASRKRGGEETQYF
>TRBV12-5|NA|TRBJ1-1|NA
TGTGCTAGTGGGGACGCGGGGGGCACTGAAGCTTTCTTT
CASGDAGGTEAFF
>TRBV6-1|NA|TRBJ1-3|NA
TGTGCCAGCAGTGAAGGGGTAGACACACTGCTCTCTGGAAACACCATATATTTT
CASSEGVDTLLSGNTIYF